This is a list of T cell receptor beta chains from one sample in a study of cytomegalovirus exposure and HLA in healthy donors. The method was immunoSEQ multiplex PCR; TCRdb's version includes in-frame clones alone and lacks a portion of them. The table lists 150,000 to 200,000 clones, 70% to 80% of them singletons. Sequencing was performed on PBMCs. The receptors were gathered from a woman in her twenties or thirties in good health and CMV-seropositive. The CDR3 runs from the conserved cysteine through the conserved F or W. Each record gives: clone size, V gene, D gene, J gene, CDR3 DNA, CDR3 protein. D genes are given only for firm matches. The listing skips clone size in some rows; elsewhere it reads once, few, many or a size class.

NA,TRBV6-5,TRBD2,TRBJ2-2,TGTGCCAGCAGTTATGGCGGGAGTGCCGGGGAGCTGTTTTTT,CASSYGGSAGELFF
NA,TRBV27,NA,TRBJ2-6,TGTGCCAGCAGTTTAATCAGATCCTCTGGGGCCAACGTCCTGACTTTC,CASSLIRSSGANVLTF
NA,TRBV6-5,TRBD1,TRBJ2-7,TGTGCCAGCAGCCGCGGACAGGGGGCCGGCGAGCAGTACTTC,CASSRGQGAGEQYF
NA,TRBV4-1,TRBD2,TRBJ2-5,TGCGCCAGCAGCCAAGACCTCCCGTGGCGGGAGGGCCTATTAGAGACCCAGTACTTC,CASSQDLPWREGLLETQYF
NA,TRBV4-1,NA,TRBJ2-7,TGCGCCAGCAGCCAAGAAGGGACAACCTCTCGGGAGCAGTACTTC,CASSQEGTTSREQYF
NA,TRBV11-1,TRBD1,TRBJ2-5,TGTGCCAGCAGCTACAGGGGATTAGTAGAGACCCAGTACTTC,CASSYRGLVETQYF
NA,TRBV28,NA,TRBJ2-2,TGTGCCAGCAGTTTATGGCAGGGGGGTACCGGGGAGCTGTTTTTT,CASSLWQGGTGELFF
NA,TRBV2,NA,TRBJ2-7,TGTGCCAGGTCGTACTCTAGCGACCACTACGAGCAGTACTTC,CARSYSSDHYEQYF
NA,TRBV9,TRBD2,TRBJ2-1,TGTGCCAGCAGCTTTACTAGCGGGGGTCACAATGAGCAGTTCTTC,CASSFTSGGHNEQFF
NA,TRBV5-4,TRBD1,TRBJ2-5,TGTGCCAGCAGCTTGGTGACAGGGGGTGAGACCCAGTACTTC,CASSLVTGGETQYF
NA,TRBV27,NA,TRBJ1-1,TGTGCCAGCAGTTTCACAGTGAACACTGAAGCTTTCTTT,CASSFTVNTEAFF
NA,TRBV7-9,NA,TRBJ1-1,TGTGCCAGCGATTCGGACACTGAAGCTTTCTTT,CASDSDTEAFF
NA,TRBV9,NA,TRBJ2-3,TGTGCCAGCAGCGTAGGTATAGGGGTCACAGATACGCAGTATTTT,CASSVGIGVTDTQYF
NA,TRBV7-2,NA,TRBJ2-3,TGTGCCAGCAGCCCAGACTACCACCCACTCGAAACGCAGTATTTT,CASSPDYHPLETQYF
NA,TRBV7-9,NA,TRBJ2-7,TGTGCCAGCACCAACTCCTACGAGCAGTACTTC,CASTNSYEQYF
NA,TRBV15,TRBD1,TRBJ1-4,TGTGCCACCAGCAGAGGGGACAGTCGGAATGAAAAACTGTTTTTT,CATSRGDSRNEKLFF
NA,TRBV2,TRBD2,TRBJ2-7,TGTGCCAGCAGTGAAGAGGCTAGCGGCTCCTACGAGCAGTACTTC,CASSEEASGSYEQYF
NA,TRBV28,TRBD1,TRBJ1-3,TGTGCCAGCAGAAATCCGGGACAGGGGCACACCATATATTTT,CASRNPGQGHTIYF
once,TRBV6-4,NA,TRBJ1-4,TGTGCCAGCAGTGCCTCCGAGGATGCTAATGAAAAACTGTTTTTT,CASSASEDANEKLFF
NA,TRBV6-6,TRBD2,TRBJ2-7,TGTGCCAGCAGGCAGACTAGCGGAGCCTACGAGCAGTACTTC,CASRQTSGAYEQYF
NA,TRBV2,TRBD2,TRBJ2-2,TGTGCCAGCAGACTAGCGGGAAACACCGGGGAGCTGTTTTTT,CASRLAGNTGELFF
NA,TRBV6-1,TRBD2,TRBJ2-1,TGTGCCACCGGGAGGGACCAGACGAACAATGAGCAGTTCTTC,CATGRDQTNNEQFF
NA,TRBV15,NA,TRBJ2-5,TGTGCCACCAGCAGAGATTTGGGGGCTAGCGGTCTCGAGTCCCAGTACTTC,CATSRDLGASGLESQYF